What follows are 18 T cell receptor beta chains derived from one specimen sequenced in a study of early T cells in non-severe SARS-CoV-2 infection. TCRdb reprocessed the 5' RACE reads with MiXCR, giving one entry per CDR3 protein. The sample comprises roughly 83,000 distinct CDR3 sequences, about 10% of which are singletons, and roughly 8% rests with the top ten. The source was whole blood, collected at baseline. The receptors stem from an adult who was a healthcare worker with PCR-confirmed SARS-CoV-2 infection or an uninfected control (not recorded which).

This clonotype came up a few times. This chain uses TRBV5-6 with TRBJ1-4; tentatively, D is TRBD1 (6 bases). This CDR3 is 15 amino acids long. The germline V gene has CDR1 SGHDT and CDR2 YYEEEE. Trimming stripped 4 bases from V and 2 bases from J, with 12 bases between. The CDR3 region is CASSDGTRTNEKLFF. Here the CDR3 DNA reads TGTGCCAGCAGCGACGGGACACGGACTAATGAAAAACTGTTTTTT.

In its sample, this clonotype was seen a few times. The genes are TRBV7-2 and TRBJ2-6; D gene ambiguous. This CDR3 has 14 amino acids. CDR1 SGHTA and CDR2 FQGNSA come from the germline V gene. Trimming took 3 bases from V and 2 from J, leaving 5 bases between them. The CDR3 loop reads CASSLYTGANVLTF. The CDR3 DNA reads as TGTGCCAGCAGCTTGTACACTGGGGCCAACGTCCTGACTTTC.

This clonotype turned up a few times. J is TRBJ2-2 and V is TRBV7-6, with D tentatively TRBD2 (6 bases). The CDR3 contains 15 residues. V was shortened by 2 bases and J by 4 bases, with 11 bases between the two germline ends. Germline CDR1 and CDR2: SGHVS and FNYEAQ. CDR3 sequence (DNA): TGTGCCAGCAGCTTAACCCCCGGGGGCACCGGGGAGCTGTTTTTT. Its translation is CASSLTPGGTGELFF.

This clonotype was seen a handful of times. The rearrangement links TRBV18 to TRBJ2-4; the D gene is possibly TRBD1 (6 bases). The CDR3 contains 15 residues. V was cut by 5 bases and J by 0 bases, with 11 bases left in between. The germline V gene has CDR1 KGHSH and CDR2 LQKENI. Here the CDR3 reads CASSATGSAKNIQYF. The CDR3, as DNA: TGTGCCAGCTCAGCAACAGGGTCAGCCAAAAACATTCAGTACTTC.

This clonotype was seen a few times. V gene TRBV5-5 combines with J gene TRBJ1-6; 8 nucleotides align to TRBD1. The germline V gene has CDR1 SGHKS and CDR2 YYEKEE (reference sequence). The CDR3 sequence is 15 residues long. J lost 6 bases, V lost 4 bases, and 6 bases had no gene match. For the CDR3, the DNA is TGTGCCAGCAGCGCTGGGGACAGGACTAATTCACCCCTCCACTTT. Protein product: CASSAGDRTNSPLHF.

The rearrangement uses TRBV5-8 and TRBJ2-2; weak D call: TRBD1 (6 bases). Trimming stripped 1 base from V and 8 bases from J, with 18 bases between. Germline-derived CDR1 and CDR2 are SGHTS and YDEGEE. This CDR3 is 16 amino acids long. The CDR3 region is CASSLKRDIWGGELFF. Written as DNA, the CDR3 is TGTGCCAGCAGCTTGAAGAGGGACATTTGGGGAGGGGAGCTGTTTTTT. Using reference TRBV5-8 and TRBJ2-2 for the parts outside the CDR3, the full variable domain is EAGVTQSPTHLIKTRGQQATLRCSPISGHTSVYWYQQALGLGLQFLLWYDEGEERNRGNFPPRFSGRQFPNYSSELNVNALELEDSALYLCASSLKRDIWGGELFFGEGSRLTVL.

The genes are TRBV6-5 and TRBJ2-6; 7 bases fit TRBD1. This CDR3 region has 16 residues. Trimming took 9 bases from V and 0 from J; bases not matched to a gene: 8. Germline CDR1 and CDR2: MNHEY and SVGAGI. CDR3 coding DNA: TGTGCCAGAGACAGGGCCAGCCACTCTGGGGCCAACGTCCTGACTTTC. This gives the protein CARDRASHSGANVLTF.

This clonotype was recorded at least ten times. The chain has TRBV2 and TRBJ1-6, with 7 bases aligning to TRBD1. The CDR3 extends over 15 amino acids. The junction had 7 bases not matched to a gene; V was cut back by 6 bases and J by 5 bases. CDR1 SNHLY and CDR2 FYNNEI come from the germline V gene. DNA for the CDR3: TGTGCCAGCAGAAACGGGGACAGTAATAATTCACCCCTCCACTTT. Translation: CASRNGDSNNSPLHF. Full variable domain (outside the CDR3, taken from reference TRBV2 and TRBJ1-6): EPEVTQTPSHQVTQMGQEVILRCVPISNHLYFYWYRQILGQKVEFLVSFYNNEISEKSEIFDDQFSVERPDGSNFTLKIRSTKLEDSAMYFCASRNGDSNNSPLHFGNGTRLTVT.

The J gene is TRBJ2-7, the V gene TRBV7-3; a weak D match, TRBD2 (5 bases). Germline V gene data show CDR1 as SGHTA and CDR2 as FQGTGA. CDR3 length: 13 residues. The V gene lost 2 bases and the J gene lost 7 bases, with 12 bases spanning the gap. In DNA, the CDR3 is TGTGCCAGCAGCTTAGGACTCCACAGAGAGCAGTACTTC. Protein product: CASSLGLHREQYF. The full variable domain, in which reference TRBV7-3 and TRBJ2-7 provide the parts outside the CDR3, is GAGVSQTPSNKVTEKGKYVELRCDPISGHTALYWYRQSLGQGPEFLIYFQGTGAADDSGLPNDRFFAVRPEGSVSTLKIQRTERGDSAVYLCASSLGLHREQYFGPGTRLTVT.

The chain has TRBV5-1 and TRBJ2-3; unclear D gene. Looked up from germline, CDR1 is SGHRS and CDR2 is YFSETQ. Trimming removed 4 bases at V and 0 bases at J, with 9 bases between. This CDR3 is built from 14 residues. Written as DNA, the CDR3 is TGCGCCAGCAGCCCTTCCGTAAGCACAGATACGCAGTATTTT. It encodes CASSPSVSTDTQYF.

This clonotype came up many times. The chain joins TRBV29-1 to TRBJ2-1, with no clear D. CDR1 and CDR2 (germline): SQVTM, ANQGSEA. Trimming took 6 bases from V and 5 from J, leaving 5 bases between them. This CDR3 is 10 amino acids long. The CDR3 sequence: CSVFNNEQFF. The CDR3 coding sequence is TGCAGCGTCTTCAACAATGAGCAGTTCTTC.

This clonotype came up a few times. The chain is built from TRBV4-2 and TRBJ1-2, with 7 nucleotides matching TRBD1. This CDR3 is built from 12 residues. The germline V gene has CDR1 LGHNA and CDR2 YNFKEQ. Germline trimming cut 5 bases from V and 4 bases from J; bases unmatched to any gene: 1. The CDR3 reads CASSNRGYGYTF. CDR3 sequence (DNA): TGTGCCAGCAGCAACAGGGGCTATGGCTACACCTTC.

This clonotype has ten or more counts. The CDR3 here is CASSLAPAACTF. In nucleotides, the CDR3 is TGTGCCAGCAGTTTAGCGCCGGCCGCCTGCACCTTC. The chain employs TRBV12-3 or TRBV12-4 and TRBJ1-2, with D hard to call. This CDR3 comprises 12 residues. V dropped 0 bases and J dropped 13 bases, with 12 bases sitting between them.

This clonotype was counted between two and nine times. The chain carries TRBV3-1 and TRBJ1-1; the D is unclear. The CDR3 extends over 16 amino acids. Trimming stripped 1 base from V and 1 base from J, with 13 bases between. From germline, CDR1 is LGHDT and CDR2 YNNKEL (reference sequence). The CDR3 DNA reads as TGTGCCAGCAGCCAAGTGGGCGGGATGAGGAACACTGAAGCTTTCTTT. Its protein product is CASSQVGGMRNTEAFF. The variable domain in full, completed from reference TRBV3-1 and TRBJ1-1, reads DTAVSQTPKYLVTQMGNDKSIKCEQNLGHDTMYWYKQDSKKFLKIMFSYNNKELIINETVPNRFSPKSPDKAHLNLHINSLELGDSAVYFCASSQVGGMRNTEAFFGQGTRLTVV.

This clonotype was counted between two and nine times. The gene calls are TRBV29-1 and TRBJ2-3, with 8 bases aligning to TRBD1. CDR3 length equals 14 residues. Germline V gene lookup returns CDR1 SQVTM and CDR2 ANQGSEA. V gave up 6 bases and J gave up 8 bases; unmatched junction bases: 13. CDR3 coding DNA: TGCAGCGTCCCCGGGACAGGACTTGCGGGTACGCAGTATTTT. Translated: CSVPGTGLAGTQYF.

The table lists this clonotype with a few counts. The chain recombines TRBV27 with TRBJ2-4, with 7 bases aligning to TRBD1. Per the germline V gene, CDR1 is MNHEY and CDR2 is SMNVEV (reference sequence). Trimming cost V 2 bases and J 0 bases; bases outside gene matches: 10. The CDR3 consists of 18 residues. The CDR3 is CASSLEWRTGLAKNIQYF. The DNA of the CDR3 is TGTGCCAGCAGTTTAGAGTGGCGGACAGGACTAGCCAAAAACATTCAGTACTTC.

This clonotype was picked up a small number of times. The chain is built from TRBV20-1 and TRBJ2-7, with TRBD2 matching 7 bases. The CDR3 runs 15 residues. Unmatched junction bases numbered 5, after V lost 0 bases and J lost 0 bases. Germline CDR1 DFQATT, CDR2 SNEGSKA (reference sequence). The CDR3 reads CSARDNGLVSYEQYF. The CDR3 coding sequence is TGCAGTGCTAGAGATAACGGACTAGTCTCCTACGAGCAGTACTTC.

V usage is TRBV18 and J usage is TRBJ2-3; 8 bases agree with TRBD1. The V and J ends lost 0 bases and 4 bases, in that order; junction bases with no gene match: 6. CDR3 length: 16 residues. CDR1 and CDR2 from the germline V gene are KGHSH and LQKENI. CDR3 loop: CASSPPRTGTADTQYF. The CDR3 bases are TGTGCCAGCTCACCACCGAGGACAGGGACGGCAGATACGCAGTATTTT.